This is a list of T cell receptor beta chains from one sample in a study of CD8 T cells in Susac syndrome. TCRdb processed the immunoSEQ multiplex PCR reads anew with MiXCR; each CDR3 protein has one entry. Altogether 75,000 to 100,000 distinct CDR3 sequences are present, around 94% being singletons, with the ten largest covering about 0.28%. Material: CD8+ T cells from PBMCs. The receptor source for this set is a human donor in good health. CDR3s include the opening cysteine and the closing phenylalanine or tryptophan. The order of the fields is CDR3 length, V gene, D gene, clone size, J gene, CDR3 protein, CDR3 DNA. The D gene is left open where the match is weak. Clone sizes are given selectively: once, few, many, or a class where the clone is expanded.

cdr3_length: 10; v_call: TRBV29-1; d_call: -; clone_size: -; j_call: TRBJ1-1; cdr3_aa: CSARNTEAFF; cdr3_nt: TGCAGCGCTAGGAACACTGAAGCTTTCTTT
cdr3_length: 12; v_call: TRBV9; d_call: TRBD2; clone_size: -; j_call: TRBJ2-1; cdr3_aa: CASTPGGSEQFF; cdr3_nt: TGTGCCAGCACCCCCGGGGGGAGTGAGCAGTTCTTC
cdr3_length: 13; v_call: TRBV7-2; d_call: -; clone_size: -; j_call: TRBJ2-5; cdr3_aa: CASLVLGGETQYF; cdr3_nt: TGTGCCAGCCTAGTGTTGGGGGGAGAGACCCAGTACTTC
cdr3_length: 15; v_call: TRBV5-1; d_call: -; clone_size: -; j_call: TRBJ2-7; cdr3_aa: CASSEEGGGSYEQYF; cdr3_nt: TGCGCCAGCAGCGAGGAGGGGGGCGGCTCCTACGAGCAGTACTTC
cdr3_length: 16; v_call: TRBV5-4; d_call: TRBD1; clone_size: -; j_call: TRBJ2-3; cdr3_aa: CASSLEQGAGTDTQYF; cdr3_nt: TGTGCCAGCAGCTTGGAGCAGGGGGCCGGCACAGATACGCAGTATTTT
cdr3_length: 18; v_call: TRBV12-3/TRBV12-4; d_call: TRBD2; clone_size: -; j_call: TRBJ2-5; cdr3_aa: CASSPSPKTQRGRETQYF; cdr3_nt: TGTGCCAGCAGTCCCAGCCCTAAAACCCAGCGGGGTAGAGAGACCCAGTACTTC
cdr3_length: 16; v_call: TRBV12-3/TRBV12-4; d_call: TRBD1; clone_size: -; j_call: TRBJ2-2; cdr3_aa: CASGPRQGTNTGELFF; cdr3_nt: TGTGCCAGCGGCCCGCGACAGGGGACGAACACCGGGGAGCTGTTTTTT
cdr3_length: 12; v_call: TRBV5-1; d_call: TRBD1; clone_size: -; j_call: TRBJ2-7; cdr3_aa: CASSYRGGEQYF; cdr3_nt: TGCGCCAGCAGCTACAGGGGCGGAGAGCAGTACTTC
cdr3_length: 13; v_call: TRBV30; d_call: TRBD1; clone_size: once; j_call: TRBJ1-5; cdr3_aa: CAWSEGAGQPQHF; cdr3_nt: TGTGCCTGGAGTGAGGGGGCCGGACAGCCCCAGCATTTT
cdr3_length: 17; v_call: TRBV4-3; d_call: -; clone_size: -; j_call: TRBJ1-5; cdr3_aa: CASSQATYRDGNQPQHF; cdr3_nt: TGCGCCAGCAGCCAAGCAACCTACAGGGACGGGAATCAGCCCCAGCATTTT
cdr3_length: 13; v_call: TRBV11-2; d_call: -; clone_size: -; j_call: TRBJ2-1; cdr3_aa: CASSFDIRDEQFF; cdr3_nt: TGTGCCAGCAGCTTTGACATTCGCGATGAGCAGTTCTTC
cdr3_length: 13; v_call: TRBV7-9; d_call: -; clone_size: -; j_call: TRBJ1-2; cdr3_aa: CASSLHSSDGYTF; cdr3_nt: TGTGCCAGCAGCTTACACTCGTCCGATGGCTACACCTTC
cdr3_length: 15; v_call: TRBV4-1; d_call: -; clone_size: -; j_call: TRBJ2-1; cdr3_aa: CASSQDLGGYGEQFF; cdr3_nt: TGCGCCAGCAGCCAAGATCTAGGGGGGTACGGTGAGCAGTTCTTC
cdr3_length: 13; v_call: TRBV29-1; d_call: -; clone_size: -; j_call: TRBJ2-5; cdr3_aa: CSVAGGEQETQYF; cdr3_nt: TGCAGCGTTGCTGGCGGGGAGCAAGAGACCCAGTACTTC
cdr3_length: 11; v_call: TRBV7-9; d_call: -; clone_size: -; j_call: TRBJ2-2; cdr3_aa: CASSWSGELFF; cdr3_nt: TGTGCCAGCAGCTGGTCCGGGGAGCTGTTTTTT
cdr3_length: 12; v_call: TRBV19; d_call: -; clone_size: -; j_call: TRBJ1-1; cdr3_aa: CASTLGGTEAFF; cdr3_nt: TGTGCCAGTACCCTGGGAGGGACTGAAGCTTTCTTT
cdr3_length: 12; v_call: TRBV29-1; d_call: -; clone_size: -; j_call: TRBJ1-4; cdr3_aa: CSVGRENEKLFF; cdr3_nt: TGCAGCGTTGGCAGGGAAAATGAAAAACTGTTTTTT
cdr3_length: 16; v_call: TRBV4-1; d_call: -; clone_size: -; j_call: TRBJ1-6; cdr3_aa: CASSQEFRTGRSPLHF; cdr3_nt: TGCGCCAGCAGCCAAGAATTTCGTACAGGGAGGTCACCCCTCCACTTT
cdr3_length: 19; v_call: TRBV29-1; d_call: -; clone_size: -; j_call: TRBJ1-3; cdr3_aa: CSVEDSRHPTGNTENTIYF; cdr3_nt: TGCAGCGTTGAAGATTCTCGGCACCCCACTGGAAACACAGAAAACACCATATATTTT
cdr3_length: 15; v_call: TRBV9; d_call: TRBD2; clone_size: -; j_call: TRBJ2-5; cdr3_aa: CASSVAGGPQETQYF; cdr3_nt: TGTGCCAGCAGCGTAGCGGGAGGGCCTCAGGAGACCCAGTACTTC
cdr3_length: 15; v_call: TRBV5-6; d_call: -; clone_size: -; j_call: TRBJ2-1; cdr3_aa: CASSLEFRARNEQFF; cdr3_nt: TGTGCCAGCAGCTTGGAATTCAGGGCGCGCAATGAGCAGTTCTTC
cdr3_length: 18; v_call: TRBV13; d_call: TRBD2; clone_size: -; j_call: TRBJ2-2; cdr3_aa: CASSSGLAGVINTGELFF; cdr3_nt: TGTGCCAGCAGCTCGGGACTAGCGGGAGTTATAAACACCGGGGAGCTGTTTTTT
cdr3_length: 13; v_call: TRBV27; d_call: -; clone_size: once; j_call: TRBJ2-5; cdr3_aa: CASSWGRRETQYF; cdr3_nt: TGTGCCAGCAGCTGGGGGCGGAGGGAGACCCAGTACTTC
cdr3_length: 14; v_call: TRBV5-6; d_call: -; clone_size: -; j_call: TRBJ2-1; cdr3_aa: CASSYHPGSNEQFF; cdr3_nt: TGTGCCAGCAGCTACCACCCGGGGTCTAATGAGCAGTTCTTC
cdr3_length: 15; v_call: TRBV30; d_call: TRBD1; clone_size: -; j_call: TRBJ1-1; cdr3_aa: CAWGSRDRGSTEAFF; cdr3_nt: TGTGCCTGGGGGTCCAGAGACAGGGGAAGCACTGAAGCTTTCTTT
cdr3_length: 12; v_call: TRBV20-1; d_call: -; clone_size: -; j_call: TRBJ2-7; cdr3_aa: CSAWITSYEQYF; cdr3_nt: TGCAGTGCTTGGATAACCTCCTACGAGCAGTACTTC
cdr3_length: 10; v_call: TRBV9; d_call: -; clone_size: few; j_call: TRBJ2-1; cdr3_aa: CASGDNEQFF; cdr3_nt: TGTGCCAGCGGCGACAATGAGCAGTTCTTC
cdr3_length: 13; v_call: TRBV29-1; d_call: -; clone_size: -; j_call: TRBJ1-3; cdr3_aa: CSVVWGSGYTIYF; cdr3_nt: TGCAGCGTTGTTTGGGGGTCAGGGTACACCATATATTTT
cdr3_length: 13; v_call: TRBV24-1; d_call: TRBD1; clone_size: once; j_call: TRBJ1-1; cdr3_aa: CANWNRGATEAFF; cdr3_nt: TGTGCCAACTGGAACAGGGGTGCGACTGAAGCTTTCTTT
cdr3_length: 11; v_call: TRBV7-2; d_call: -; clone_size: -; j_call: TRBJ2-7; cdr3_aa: CASSWSGHPYF; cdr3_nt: TGTGCCAGCAGCTGGTCTGGGCACCCGTACTTC
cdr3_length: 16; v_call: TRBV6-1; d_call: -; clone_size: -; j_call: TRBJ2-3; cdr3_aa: CASSLATVTSTDTQYF; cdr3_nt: TGTGCCAGCAGTCTAGCGACAGTAACTAGCACAGATACGCAGTATTTT
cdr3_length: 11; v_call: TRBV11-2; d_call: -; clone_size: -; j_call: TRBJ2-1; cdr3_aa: CASSLAGAQFF; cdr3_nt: TGTGCCAGCAGCTTGGCGGGGGCGCAGTTCTTC
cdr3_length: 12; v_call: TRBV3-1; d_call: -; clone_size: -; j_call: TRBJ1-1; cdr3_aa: CASSPQGTEAFF; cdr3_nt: TGTGCCAGCAGCCCCCAGGGAACTGAAGCTTTCTTT
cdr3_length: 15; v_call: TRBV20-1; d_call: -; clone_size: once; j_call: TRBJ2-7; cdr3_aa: CSARVRGGRIYEQYF; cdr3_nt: TGCAGTGCTAGAGTAAGGGGAGGAAGGATCTACGAGCAGTACTTC
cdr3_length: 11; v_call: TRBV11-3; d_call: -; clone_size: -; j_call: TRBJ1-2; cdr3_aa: CASGTWVGYTF; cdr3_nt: TGTGCCAGCGGGACTTGGGTCGGCTACACCTTC
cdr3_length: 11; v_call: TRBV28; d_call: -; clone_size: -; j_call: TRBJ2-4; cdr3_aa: CASRKMGIQYF; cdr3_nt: TGTGCCAGCAGAAAAATGGGCATTCAGTACTTC
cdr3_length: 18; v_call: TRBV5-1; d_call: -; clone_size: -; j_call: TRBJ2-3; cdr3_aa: CASSLDRGGGSSTDTQYF; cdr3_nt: TGCGCCAGCAGCTTGGATCGCGGCGGCGGCTCTAGCACAGATACGCAGTATTTT
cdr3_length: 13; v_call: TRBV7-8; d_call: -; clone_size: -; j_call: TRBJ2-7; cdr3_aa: CASSPEDPYEQYF; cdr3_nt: TGTGCCAGCAGCCCCGAGGATCCGTACGAGCAGTACTTC
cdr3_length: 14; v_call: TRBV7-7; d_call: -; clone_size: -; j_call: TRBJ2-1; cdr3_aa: CASSSTRSRDEQFF; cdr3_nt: TGTGCTAGCAGCTCCACCCGAAGTAGGGATGAGCAGTTCTTC
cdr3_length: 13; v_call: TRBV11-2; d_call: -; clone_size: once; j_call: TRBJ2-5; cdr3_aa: CASSLWGLETQYF; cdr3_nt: TGTGCCAGCAGCTTATGGGGGTTGGAGACCCAGTACTTC
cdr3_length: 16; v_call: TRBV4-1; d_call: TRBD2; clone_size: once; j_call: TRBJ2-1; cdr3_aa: CASSPAPRDYNNEQFF; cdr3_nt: TGCGCCAGCAGCCCAGCGCCAAGGGACTATAACAATGAGCAGTTCTTC
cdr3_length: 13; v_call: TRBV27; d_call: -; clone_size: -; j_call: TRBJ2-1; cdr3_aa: CASSFSTYNEQFF; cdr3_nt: TGTGCCAGCAGTTTTTCCACCTACAATGAGCAGTTCTTC
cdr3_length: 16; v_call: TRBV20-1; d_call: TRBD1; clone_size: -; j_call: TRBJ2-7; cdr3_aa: CSASGFTGQGAGEQYF; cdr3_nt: TGCAGTGCTAGTGGGTTCACGGGACAGGGGGCGGGAGAGCAGTACTTC
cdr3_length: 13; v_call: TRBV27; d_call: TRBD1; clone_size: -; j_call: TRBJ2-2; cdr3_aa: CASRQGNTGELFF; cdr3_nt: TGTGCCAGCCGACAGGGAAACACCGGGGAGCTGTTTTTT
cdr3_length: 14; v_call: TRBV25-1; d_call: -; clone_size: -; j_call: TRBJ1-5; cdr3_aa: CASITGEGNQPQHF; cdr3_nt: TGTGCCAGCATAACCGGGGAGGGCAATCAGCCCCAGCATTTT
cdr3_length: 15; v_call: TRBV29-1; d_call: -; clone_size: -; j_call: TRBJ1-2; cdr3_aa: CSVEVFLQGNYGYTF; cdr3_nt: TGCAGCGTTGAAGTATTCCTTCAGGGGAACTATGGCTACACCTTC
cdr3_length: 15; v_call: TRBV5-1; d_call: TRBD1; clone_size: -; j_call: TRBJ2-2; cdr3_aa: CASSLGDRNTGELFF; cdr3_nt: TGCGCCAGCAGCTTGGGGGACAGGAACACCGGGGAGCTGTTTTTT
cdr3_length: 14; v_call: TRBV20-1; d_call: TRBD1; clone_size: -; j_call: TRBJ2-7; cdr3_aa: CSARPDRGAYEQYF; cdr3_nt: TGCAGTGCTAGACCGGACAGGGGGGCCTACGAGCAGTACTTC
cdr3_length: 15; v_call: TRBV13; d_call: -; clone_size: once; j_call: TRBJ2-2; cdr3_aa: CASSWGIRLAGELFF; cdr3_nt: TGTGCCAGCAGCTGGGGGATTCGGTTGGCCGGGGAGCTGTTTTTT
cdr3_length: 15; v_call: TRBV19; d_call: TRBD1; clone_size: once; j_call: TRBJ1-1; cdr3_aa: CASSPWTGMNTEAFF; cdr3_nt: TGTGCCAGTAGTCCTTGGACAGGGATGAACACTGAAGCTTTCTTT
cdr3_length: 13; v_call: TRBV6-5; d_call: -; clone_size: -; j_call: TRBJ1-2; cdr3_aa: CASSGGLSYGYTF; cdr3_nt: TGTGCCAGCAGTGGGGGGTTAAGCTATGGCTACACCTTC
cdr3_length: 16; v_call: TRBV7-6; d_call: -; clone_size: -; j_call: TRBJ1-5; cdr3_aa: CASSLRPPYSNQPQHF; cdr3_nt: TGTGCCAGCAGCCTCAGACCGCCTTATAGCAATCAGCCCCAGCATTTT